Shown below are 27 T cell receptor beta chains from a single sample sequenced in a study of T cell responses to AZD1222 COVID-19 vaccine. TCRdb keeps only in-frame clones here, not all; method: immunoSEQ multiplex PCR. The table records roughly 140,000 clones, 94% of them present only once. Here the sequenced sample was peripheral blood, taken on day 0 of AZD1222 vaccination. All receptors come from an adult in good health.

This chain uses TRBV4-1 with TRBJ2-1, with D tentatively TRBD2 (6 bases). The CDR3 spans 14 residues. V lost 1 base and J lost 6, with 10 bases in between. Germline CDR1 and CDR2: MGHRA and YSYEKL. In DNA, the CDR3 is TGCGCCAGCAGCCAAGGACTAGGGGTCAATGAGCAGTTCTTC. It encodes CASSQGLGVNEQFF.

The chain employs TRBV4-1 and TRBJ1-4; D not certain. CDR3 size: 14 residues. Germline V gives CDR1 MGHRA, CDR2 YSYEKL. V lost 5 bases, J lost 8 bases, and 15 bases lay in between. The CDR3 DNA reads TGCGCCAGCAGCGAGGTGGTTGGCGGGGAAAAACTGTTTTTT. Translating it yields CASSEVVGGEKLFF.

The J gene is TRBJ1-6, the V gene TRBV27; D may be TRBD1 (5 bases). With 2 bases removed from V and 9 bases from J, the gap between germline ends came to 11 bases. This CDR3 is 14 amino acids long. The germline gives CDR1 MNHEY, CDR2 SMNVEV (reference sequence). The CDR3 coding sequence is TGTGCCAGCAGTTTAGCAGGGACGGGTTCACCCCTCCACTTT. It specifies CASSLAGTGSPLHF.

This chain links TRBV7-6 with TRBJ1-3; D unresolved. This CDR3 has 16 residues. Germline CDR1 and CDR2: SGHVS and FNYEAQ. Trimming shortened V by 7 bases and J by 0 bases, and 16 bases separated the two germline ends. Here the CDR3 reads CASTSGPRSSGNTIYF. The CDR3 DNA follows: TGTGCCAGCACCTCCGGCCCCAGAAGCTCTGGAAACACCATATATTTT.

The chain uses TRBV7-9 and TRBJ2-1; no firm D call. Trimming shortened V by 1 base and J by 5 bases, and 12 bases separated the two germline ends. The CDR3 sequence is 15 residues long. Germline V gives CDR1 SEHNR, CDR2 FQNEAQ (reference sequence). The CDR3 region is CASSLGVIGHNEQFF. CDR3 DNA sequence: TGTGCCAGCAGCTTAGGGGTGATAGGCCACAATGAGCAGTTCTTC.

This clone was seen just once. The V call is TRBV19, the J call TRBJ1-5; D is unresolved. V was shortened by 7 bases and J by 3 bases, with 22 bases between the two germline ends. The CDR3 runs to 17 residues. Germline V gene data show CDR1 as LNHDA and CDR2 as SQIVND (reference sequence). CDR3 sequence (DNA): TGTGCCAGTACATCCTCGCATAGGGATCCATTCAATCAGCCCCAGCATTTT. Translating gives CASTSSHRDPFNQPQHF.

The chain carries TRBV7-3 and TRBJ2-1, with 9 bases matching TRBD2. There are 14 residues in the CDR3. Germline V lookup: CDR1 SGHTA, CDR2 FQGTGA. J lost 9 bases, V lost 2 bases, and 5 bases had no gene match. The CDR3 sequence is CASSLAGTSFEQFF. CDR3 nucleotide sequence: TGTGCCAGCAGCTTAGCCGGGACTAGCTTTGAGCAGTTCTTC.

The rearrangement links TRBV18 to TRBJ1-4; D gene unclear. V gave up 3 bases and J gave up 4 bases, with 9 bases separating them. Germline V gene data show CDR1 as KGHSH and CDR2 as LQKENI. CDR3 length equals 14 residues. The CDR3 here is CASSPGRFNEKLFF. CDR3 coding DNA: TGTGCCAGCTCACCGGGCCGGTTTAATGAAAAACTGTTTTTT.

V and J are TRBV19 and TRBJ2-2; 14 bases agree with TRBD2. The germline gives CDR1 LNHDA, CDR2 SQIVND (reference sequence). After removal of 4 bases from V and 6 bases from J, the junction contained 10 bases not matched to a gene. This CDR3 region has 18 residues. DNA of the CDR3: TGTGCCAGTAGTAAGCGACTAGCGGGAGGGCCCTCGCCCGGGGAGCTGTTTTTT. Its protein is CASSKRLAGGPSPGELFF.

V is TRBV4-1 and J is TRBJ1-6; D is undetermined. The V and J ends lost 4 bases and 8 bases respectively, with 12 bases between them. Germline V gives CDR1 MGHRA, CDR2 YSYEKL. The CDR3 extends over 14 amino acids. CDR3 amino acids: CASSLVIGDSPLHF. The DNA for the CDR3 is TGCGCCAGCAGCCTGGTTATCGGGGATTCACCCCTCCACTTT.

The CDR3 region is CASSNRQGARNTEAFF. The CDR3 DNA is TGTGCCAGTAGTAATAGACAGGGGGCTAGGAACACTGAAGCTTTCTTT. The chain combines TRBV19 with TRBJ1-1; 10 bases line up with TRBD1. With V trimmed by 4 bases and J by 1 base, 6 bases remained unmatched. The CDR3 totals 16 residues. Germline assignment: CDR1 LNHDA and CDR2 SQIVND (reference sequence). The variable domain in full, completed from reference TRBV19 and TRBJ1-1, reads DGGITQSPKYLFRKEGQNVTLSCEQNLNHDAMYWYRQDPGQGLRLIYYSQIVNDFQKGDIAEGYSVSREKKESFPLTVTSAQKNPTAFYLCASSNRQGARNTEAFFGQGTRLTVV.

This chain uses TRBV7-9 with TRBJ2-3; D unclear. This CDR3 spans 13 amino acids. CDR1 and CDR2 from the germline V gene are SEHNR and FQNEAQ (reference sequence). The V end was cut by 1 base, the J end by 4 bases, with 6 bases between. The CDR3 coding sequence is TGTGCCAGCAGCTTAGTGGTCGCAGATACGCAGTATTTT. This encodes CASSLVVADTQYF.

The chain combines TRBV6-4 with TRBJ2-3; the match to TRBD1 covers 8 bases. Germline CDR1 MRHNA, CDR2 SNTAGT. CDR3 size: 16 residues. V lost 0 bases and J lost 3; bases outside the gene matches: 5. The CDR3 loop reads CASSDSYGQGTDTQYF. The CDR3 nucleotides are TGTGCCAGCAGTGACTCCTATGGACAGGGAACAGATACGCAGTATTTT.

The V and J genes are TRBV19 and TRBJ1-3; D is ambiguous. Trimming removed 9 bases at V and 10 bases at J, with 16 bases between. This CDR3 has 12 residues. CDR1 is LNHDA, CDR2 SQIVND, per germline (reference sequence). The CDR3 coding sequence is TGTGCCAGCTCGATCCGGGGTGGTACCATATATTTT. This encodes CASSIRGGTIYF.

The CDR3 DNA reads TGTGCCAGCAGCGACAGCTTGACAGCTAACACTGAAGCTTTCTTT. The encoded protein is CASSDSLTANTEAFF. The J gene is TRBJ1-1, the V gene TRBV9, with D maybe TRBD1 (5 bases). Germline loops: CDR1 SGDLS, CDR2 YYNGEE. This CDR3 is 15 amino acids long. V was shortened by 3 bases and J by 2 bases, with 14 bases between the two germline ends. The full variable domain, in which reference TRBV9 and TRBJ1-1 provide the parts outside the CDR3, is DSGVTQTPKHLITATGQRVTLRCSPRSGDLSVYWYQQSLDQGLQFLIQYYNGEERAKGNILERFSAQQFPDLHSELNLSSLELGDSALYFCASSDSLTANTEAFFGQGTRLTVV.

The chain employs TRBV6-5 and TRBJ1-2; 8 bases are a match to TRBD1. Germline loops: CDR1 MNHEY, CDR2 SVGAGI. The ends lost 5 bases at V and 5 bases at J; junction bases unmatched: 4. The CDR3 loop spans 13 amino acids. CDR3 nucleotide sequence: TGTGCCAGCAGTCAGGGACAGGCTTATGGCTACACCTTC. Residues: CASSQGQAYGYTF.

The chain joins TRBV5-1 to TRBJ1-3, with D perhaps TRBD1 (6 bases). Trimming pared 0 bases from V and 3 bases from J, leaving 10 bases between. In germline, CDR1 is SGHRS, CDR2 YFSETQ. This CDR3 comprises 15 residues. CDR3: CASSLVQGGGNTIYF. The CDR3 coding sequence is TGCGCCAGCAGCTTGGTTCAAGGGGGTGGAAACACCATATATTTT.

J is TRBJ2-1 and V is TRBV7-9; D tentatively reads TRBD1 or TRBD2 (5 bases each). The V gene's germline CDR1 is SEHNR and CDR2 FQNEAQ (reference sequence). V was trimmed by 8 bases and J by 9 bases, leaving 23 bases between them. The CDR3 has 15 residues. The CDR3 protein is CASANLPGQSGEQFF. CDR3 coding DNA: TGTGCCAGCGCGAATTTGCCGGGGCAATCGGGTGAGCAGTTCTTC. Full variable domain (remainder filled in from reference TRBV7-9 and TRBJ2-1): DTGVSQNPRHKITKRGQNVTFRCDPISEHNRLYWYRQTLGQGPEFLTYFQNEAQLEKSRLLSDRFSAERPKGSFSTLEIQRTEQGDSAMYLCASANLPGQSGEQFFGPGTRLTVL.

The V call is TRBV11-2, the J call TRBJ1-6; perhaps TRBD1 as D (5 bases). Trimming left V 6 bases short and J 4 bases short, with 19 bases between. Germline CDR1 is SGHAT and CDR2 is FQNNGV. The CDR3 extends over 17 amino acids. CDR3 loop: CASRVDSGGQYNSPLHF. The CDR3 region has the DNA TGTGCCAGCAGAGTTGACAGTGGGGGTCAGTATAATTCACCCCTCCACTTT.

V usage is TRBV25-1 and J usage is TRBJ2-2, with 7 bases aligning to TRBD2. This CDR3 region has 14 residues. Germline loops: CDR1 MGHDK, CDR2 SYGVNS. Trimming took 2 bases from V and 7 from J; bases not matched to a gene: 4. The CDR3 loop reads CASSEMGGSGELFF. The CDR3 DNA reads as TGTGCCAGCAGTGAAATGGGGGGGAGCGGGGAGCTGTTTTTT. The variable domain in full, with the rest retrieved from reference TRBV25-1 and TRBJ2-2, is EADIYQTPRYLVIGTGKKITLECSQTMGHDKMYWYQQDPGMELHLIHYSYGVNSTEKGDLSSESTVSRIRTEHFPLTLESARPSHTSQYLCASSEMGGSGELFFGEGSRLTVL.

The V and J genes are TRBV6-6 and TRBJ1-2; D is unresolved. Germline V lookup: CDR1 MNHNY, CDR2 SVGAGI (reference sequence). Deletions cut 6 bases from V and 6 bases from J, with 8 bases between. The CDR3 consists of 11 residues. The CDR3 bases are TGTGCCAGCAGGAACAGTCATGGCTACACCTTC. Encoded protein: CASRNSHGYTF.

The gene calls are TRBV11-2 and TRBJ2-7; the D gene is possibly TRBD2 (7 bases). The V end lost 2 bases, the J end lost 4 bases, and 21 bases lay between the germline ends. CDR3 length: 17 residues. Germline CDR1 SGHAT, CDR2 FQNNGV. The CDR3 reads CASSLLIEGGVGYEQYV. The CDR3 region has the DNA TGTGCCAGCAGCTTACTCATAGAGGGGGGGGTTGGTTACGAGCAGTACGTC.

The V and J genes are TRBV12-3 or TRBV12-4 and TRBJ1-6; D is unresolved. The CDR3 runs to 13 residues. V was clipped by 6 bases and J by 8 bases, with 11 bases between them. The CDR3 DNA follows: TGTGCCAGCAGGTTGGGCTGGGATTCACCCCTCCACTTT. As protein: CASRLGWDSPLHF.

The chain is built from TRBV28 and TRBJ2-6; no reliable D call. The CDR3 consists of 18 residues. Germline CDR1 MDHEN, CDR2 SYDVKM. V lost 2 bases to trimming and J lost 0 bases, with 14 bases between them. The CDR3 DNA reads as TGTGCCAGCAGTTTACCGGCAGGCCGTAGCTCTGGGGCCAACGTCCTGACTTTC. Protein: CASSLPAGRSSGANVLTF.

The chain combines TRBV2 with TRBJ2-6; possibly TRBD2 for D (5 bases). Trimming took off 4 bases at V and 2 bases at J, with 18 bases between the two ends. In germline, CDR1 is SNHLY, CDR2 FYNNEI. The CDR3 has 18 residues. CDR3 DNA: TGTGCCAGCAGTGCTTACGGGGTCTCCCATACTGGGGCCAACGTCCTGACTTTC. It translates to CASSAYGVSHTGANVLTF. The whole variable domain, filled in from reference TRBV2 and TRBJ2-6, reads EPEVTQTPSHQVTQMGQEVILRCVPISNHLYFYWYRQILGQKVEFLVSFYNNEISEKSEIFDDQFSVERPDGSNFTLKIRSTKLEDSAMYFCASSAYGVSHTGANVLTFGAGSRLTVL.

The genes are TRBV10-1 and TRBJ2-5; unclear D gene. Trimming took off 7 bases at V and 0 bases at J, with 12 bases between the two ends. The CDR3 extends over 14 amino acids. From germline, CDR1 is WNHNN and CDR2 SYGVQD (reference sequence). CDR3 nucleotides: TGCGCCAGCATTTCTGGGTCGTACCAAGAGACCCAGTACTTC. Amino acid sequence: CASISGSYQETQYF.

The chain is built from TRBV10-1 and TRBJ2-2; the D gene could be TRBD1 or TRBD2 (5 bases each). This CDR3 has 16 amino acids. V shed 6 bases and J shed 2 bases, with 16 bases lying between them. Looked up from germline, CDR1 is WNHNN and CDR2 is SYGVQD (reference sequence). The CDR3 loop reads CASRFFPGPNTGELFF. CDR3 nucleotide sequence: TGCGCCAGCAGGTTCTTCCCGGGACCAAACACCGGGGAGCTGTTTTTT.